This T cell receptor (beta chain) derives from a study of cytotoxic CD8 clonotypes in ibrutinib-treated CLL. At the level of the study: Patient counts were 11 relapsed/refractory, 15 treatment-naive and fewer than 18 IGHV unmutated.

Deep sequencing aimed at 1 in 200,000 to 1 in 1 million T cells' resolution. TCRdb keeps only in-frame clones here, not all; method: immunoSEQ multiplex PCR. The sample gives 35,000 to 40,000 clones, 71% of which show up once; roughly 17% is in the top ten. Genomic DNA for TCR beta libraries, around 2 micrograms, came from cryopreserved PBMCs. Germline V gene sequence: CDR1 MNHNY, CDR2 SVGAGI (reference sequence). There are 12 residues in the CDR3. V lost 5 bases and J 5 bases, leaving 7 bases between the germline ends. The origin of this receptor is a human donor with chronic lymphocytic leukemia. Material: PBMCs, obtained at disease progression, from a patient treated with ibrutinib. The chain carries TRBV6-6 and TRBJ2-1, with D maybe TRBD1 (6 bases). The CDR3 nucleotides read TGTGCCAGCAGTCCAGGGGACAATGAGCAGTTCTTC. Its protein is CASSPGDNEQFF.